These T cell receptor beta chains were read from a single sample in a study of blood T cell repertoires in COVID-19. Method: immunoSEQ multiplex PCR; TCRdb's copy keeps in-frame clones and lacks some. The profile shows under 150,000 clones, approximately 80% of them singletons. Sample: peripheral blood. These receptors were collected from a woman in her thirties or forties with acute or convalescent COVID-19. Both conserved end residues are part of each CDR3. The size entry is marked missing in some rows and otherwise reads once, few, many or a size class.

V gene,clone size,J gene,CDR3 protein
TRBV19,NA,TRBJ2-1,CASTDRGTWDNEQFF
TRBV4-1,NA,TRBJ1-1,CASSQGRAFRDTEAFF
TRBV18,NA,TRBJ2-7,CASSSIPTRSYEQYF
TRBV19,NA,TRBJ1-5,CASSPGRVDQPQHF
TRBV2,NA,TRBJ2-5,CASSEVLAGGWETQYF
TRBV7-3,NA,TRBJ2-2,CASSKSSGPTRELFF
TRBV9,NA,TRBJ2-3,CASSRTSYSFSTDTQYF
TRBV19,few,TRBJ2-3,CASSMWVGGAADTQYF
TRBV7-8,NA,TRBJ1-2,CASSLGRNYGYTF
TRBV6-5,NA,TRBJ2-3,CASSQNGHRTDTQYF
TRBV25-1,NA,TRBJ1-1,CASRRVGVGTEAFF
TRBV19,many,TRBJ2-2,CASTNTIPGGNTGELFF
TRBV5-5,NA,TRBJ1-2,CASSSGQGGLLNGYTF
TRBV5-1,NA,TRBJ1-3,CASSYGQGASGNTIYF
TRBV7-8,NA,TRBJ2-1,CASSLRGGSQSSHEQFF
TRBV6-5,NA,TRBJ2-1,CASSIQVYEQFF
TRBV7-9,NA,TRBJ2-1,CASSPRGTGGNEQFF
TRBV9,NA,TRBJ2-1,CASSVGIGGYNEQFF
TRBV4-1,NA,TRBJ1-2,CASSQVPDNGFYGYTF
TRBV6-5,NA,TRBJ1-6,CATDRGGFYNSPLHF
TRBV2,NA,TRBJ1-4,CASSERGASGKLFF
TRBV7-2,NA,TRBJ1-3,CASSLPNGNTIYF